What follows are 29 T cell receptor beta chains derived from one specimen sequenced in a study of control samples from healthy donors and cancer patients. TCRdb's copy holds only in-frame clones and misses some; the assay was immunoSEQ multiplex PCR. The sample includes 120,000 or so clones, approximately 90% of them seen just once. Sequencing used blood. The receptors shown here come from a woman aged 18-29 years in good health.

The gene calls are TRBV5-6 and TRBJ1-1; TRBD1 matches 10 bases. Germline V gives CDR1 SGHDT, CDR2 YYEEEE. The CDR3 contains 15 residues. V shed 0 bases, J shed 4 bases, and the junction held 3 bases outside the gene matches. Written as DNA, the CDR3 is TGTGCCAGCAGCTTGGGGACAGGGGGAATCACTGAAGCTTTCTTT. Translation gives CASSLGTGGITEAFF.

The genes are TRBV6-7 and TRBJ2-7; D gene ambiguous. TRBV6-7 counts as an open reading frame of uncertain function. Trimming left V 0 bases short and J 3 bases short, with 21 bases between. This CDR3 contains 18 residues. The CDR3 is CASSYSAPTRVLIYEQYF. For the CDR3, the DNA is TGTGCCAGCAGTTACTCGGCCCCTACAAGGGTTCTCATCTACGAGCAGTACTTC.

This chain links TRBV7-8 with TRBJ2-5; TRBD1 matches at 8 bases. CDR3 length: 17 residues. The trim removed 5 bases at V and 5 bases at J, leaving 16 bases unmatched. Per germline, CDR1 SGHVS and CDR2 FQNEAQ. The DNA for the CDR3 is TGTGCCAGCAGCCCCGCAGGGGGCGCGGAGGGGGTGGAGACCCAGTACTTC. It specifies CASSPAGGAEGVETQYF.

The chain couples TRBV5-8 to TRBJ1-3; D gene uncertain. CDR1 is SGHTS and CDR2 is YDEGEE in the germline V gene. This CDR3 has 17 amino acids. V lost 0 bases and J lost 0, with 13 bases in between. CDR3 in DNA: TGTGCCAGCAGCTTGGGTTTATCGCGCGGCTCTGGAAACACCATATATTTT. Its protein is CASSLGLSRGSGNTIYF.

The V gene is TRBV7-9, the J gene TRBJ1-6, with D uncertain. CDR1 and CDR2 from the germline V gene are SEHNR and FQNEAQ (reference sequence). This CDR3 has 13 amino acids. Between the trimmed V and J ends, which lost 1 base and 4 bases, there was a span of 2 bases. DNA for the CDR3: TGTGCCAGCAGCTTAGGGTATAATTCACCCCTCCACTTT. The encoded protein is CASSLGYNSPLHF.

This chain uses TRBV30 with TRBJ2-5; no firm D call. This CDR3 has 11 residues. Germline CDR1 is GTSNPN and CDR2 is SVGIG (reference sequence). The ends were cut back, 4 bases at V and 4 bases at J, with 7 bases in the middle. Here the CDR3 reads CAWTLRETQYF. DNA of the CDR3: TGTGCCTGGACCCTGAGAGAGACCCAGTACTTC.

V and J are TRBV14 and TRBJ2-1; 8 nucleotides agree with TRBD2. Germline V gives CDR1 SGHDN, CDR2 FVKESK. The CDR3 length is 16 residues. V gave up 4 bases and J gave up 3 bases; unmatched junction bases: 8. CDR3 in DNA: TGTGCCAGCAGCCCCCCCCGGGCGGGAGGCTACAATGAGCAGTTCTTC. Residues: CASSPPRAGGYNEQFF.

CDR3: CASSVVGVRDTEAFF. The CDR3 region has the DNA TGTGCCAGCAGCGTAGTAGGGGTCCGGGACACTGAAGCTTTCTTT. The chain employs TRBV9 and TRBJ1-1; D may be TRBD1 (5 bases). The germline V gene has CDR1 SGDLS and CDR2 YYNGEE. This CDR3 is 15 amino acids long. V gave up 0 bases and J gave up 3 bases, with 12 bases separating them.

This clone was seen a few times. This rearrangement joins TRBV7-2 to TRBJ2-2; D unresolved. Trimming took off 1 base at V and 1 base at J, with 4 bases between the two ends. The CDR3 totals 14 residues. Germline CDR1 is SGHTA and CDR2 is FQGNSA. This CDR3 is CASSLGENTGELFF. CDR3 in DNA: TGTGCCAGCAGCTTAGGAGAGAACACCGGGGAGCTGTTTTTT.

The chain employs TRBV5-1 and TRBJ1-1; D remains ambiguous. Germline-derived CDR1 and CDR2 are SGHRS and YFSETQ. The V gene lost 0 bases and the J gene lost 0 bases, with 9 bases spanning the gap. The CDR3 runs 15 residues. The CDR3 DNA reads as TGCGCCAGCAGCTTGGCGGCAGGCATGAACACTGAAGCTTTCTTT. Its translation: CASSLAAGMNTEAFF.

The chain uses TRBV19 and TRBJ1-2, with 9 positions matching TRBD1. Germline V lookup: CDR1 LNHDA, CDR2 SQIVND (reference sequence). Unmatched junction bases numbered 12, after V lost 6 bases and J lost 4 bases. The CDR3 consists of 16 residues. CDR3 residues: CASSLTGTGFLYGYTF. CDR3 DNA sequence: TGTGCCAGTAGCCTTACCGGGACAGGGTTTCTCTATGGCTACACCTTC. Complete variable domain (other parts from reference TRBV19 and TRBJ1-2): DGGITQSPKYLFRKEGQNVTLSCEQNLNHDAMYWYRQDPGQGLRLIYYSQIVNDFQKGDIAEGYSVSREKKESFPLTVTSAQKNPTAFYLCASSLTGTGFLYGYTFGSGTRLTVV.

The rearrangement uses TRBV12-3 or TRBV12-4 and TRBJ2-1; no firm D call. Trimming left V 1 base short and J 4 bases short, with 5 bases between. The CDR3 sequence is 13 residues long. The CDR3 sequence: CASSLGDYNEQFF. The DNA for the CDR3 is TGTGCCAGCAGTTTAGGGGATTACAATGAGCAGTTCTTC.

The chain carries TRBV12-3 or TRBV12-4 and TRBJ2-1; D is perhaps TRBD1 or TRBD2 (5 bases each). This CDR3 has 13 residues. V was pared by 3 bases and J by 4 bases, with 7 bases between. Here the CDR3 reads CASSFGGYNEQFF. The CDR3 coding sequence is TGTGCCAGCAGTTTTGGGGGATACAATGAGCAGTTCTTC.

J is TRBJ1-4 and V is TRBV12-5; the D gene is possibly TRBD1 (6 bases). Germline values: CDR1 LGHNT, CDR2 FRNRAP. CDR3 length equals 14 residues. Trimming cost V 1 base and J 7 bases, with 10 bases left between them. In DNA form, the CDR3 reads TGTGCTAGTGGTTTGGGGGGGGCGCGTGAAAAACTGTTTTTT. Residues: CASGLGGAREKLFF. The full variable domain, with the rest looked up from reference TRBV12-5 and TRBJ1-4, is DARVTQTPRHKVTEMGQEVTMRCQPILGHNTVFWYRQTMMQGLELLAYFRNRAPLDDSGMPKDRFSAEMPDATLATLKIQPSEPRDSAVYFCASGLGGAREKLFFGSGTQLSVL.

This clone occurred once. This chain links TRBV19 with TRBJ2-5; 7 bases line up with TRBD2. The CDR3 is made up of 12 amino acids. V lost 10 bases, J lost 2 bases, and 4 bases stayed unmatched. CDR1 LNHDA and CDR2 SQIVND come from the germline V gene (reference sequence). The CDR3 bases are TGTGCCACTCTACTAGCGCAAGAGACCCAGTACTTC. It translates to CATLLAQETQYF.

The chain carries TRBV7-2 and TRBJ1-2; D is unresolved. The CDR3 consists of 15 residues. Trimming cost V 0 bases and J 8 bases, with 16 bases left between them. Germline V gene lookup returns CDR1 SGHTA and CDR2 FQGNSA. The CDR3 DNA reads as TGTGCCAGCAGCTTAGCGGAGGCAGGAGATTTAGGCTACACCTTC. This encodes CASSLAEAGDLGYTF.

The rearrangement uses TRBV5-1 and TRBJ2-2; D is unresolved. The CDR3 is 14 residues long. CDR1 is SGHRS, CDR2 YFSETQ, per germline. Trimming left V 0 bases short and J 8 bases short, with 11 bases between. CDR3 protein: CASSLDSPVGELFF. CDR3 bases: TGCGCCAGCAGCTTGGACAGCCCGGTAGGGGAGCTGTTTTTT.

This clone showed up just once. The chain uses TRBV6-1 and TRBJ1-5; possibly TRBD1 for D (5 bases). Trimming shortened V by 0 bases and J by 4 bases, and 10 bases separated the two germline ends. The germline gives CDR1 MNHNS, CDR2 SASEGT. The CDR3 runs to 15 residues. DNA of the CDR3: TGTGCCAGCAGTGAAGCTGAGGGGCGGAATCAGCCCCAGCATTTT. Translated: CASSEAEGRNQPQHF.

This sequence joins TRBV11-3 and TRBJ2-3; D might be TRBD2 (5 bases). V was clipped by 5 bases and J by 3 bases, with 6 bases between them. This CDR3 is built from 12 residues. CDR1 and CDR2 (germline): SGHNT, YENEEA. The CDR3 DNA is TGTGCCAGCAGCAGGAGGACAGATACGCAGTATTTT. Its protein is CASSRRTDTQYF.

This chain connects TRBV2 to TRBJ2-3, with D perhaps matching TRBD1 (6 bases). Per the germline V gene, CDR1 is SNHLY and CDR2 is FYNNEI. The CDR3 has 15 amino acids. Trimming shortened V by 10 bases and J by 0 bases, and 17 bases separated the two germline ends. The CDR3 coding sequence is TGTGCCACAACCGGGACAAAACTTAGCACAGATACGCAGTATTTT. This translates into CATTGTKLSTDTQYF.

This chain links TRBV12-3 or TRBV12-4 with TRBJ2-5, with D possibly matching TRBD2 (6 bases). This CDR3 has 13 residues. V was trimmed by 9 bases and J by 7 bases, leaving 18 bases between them. Here the CDR3 reads CASGGDGGVTQYF. In nucleotides, the CDR3 is TGTGCCAGTGGAGGGGACGGGGGTGTGACCCAGTACTTC.

This clone showed up just once. The chain uses TRBV15 and TRBJ2-3, with D perhaps assigned TRBD1 or TRBD2 (5 bases each). Per germline, CDR1 LNHNV and CDR2 YYDKDF (reference sequence). This CDR3 is 13 amino acids long. V was pared by 7 bases and J by 6 bases, with 14 bases between. CDR3 DNA sequence: TGTGCCACCACAGAAAGGGGACCCGATACGCAGTATTTT. Translated: CATTERGPDTQYF.

Turning to this clone: Other DNA sequences in this specimen translate into the identical CDR3. The V call is TRBV7-9, the J call TRBJ1-5; D might be TRBD1 (5 bases). V was cut by 3 bases and J by 0 bases, with 9 bases left in between. The CDR3 covers 15 residues. Looked up from germline, CDR1 is SEHNR and CDR2 is FQNEAQ (reference sequence). CDR3 DNA: TGTGCCAGCAGCTTGGGGGACTATAGCAATCAGCCCCAGCATTTT. Residues: CASSLGDYSNQPQHF.

This rearrangement joins TRBV24-1 to TRBJ2-5; 12 nucleotides agree with TRBD2. The CDR3 has 17 amino acids. The junction had 6 bases not matched to a gene; V was cut back by 3 bases and J by 2 bases. The V gene's germline CDR1 is KGHDR and CDR2 SFDVKD. The CDR3 is CATSDRGLAGKQETQYF. CDR3 DNA sequence: TGTGCCACCAGTGATCGCGGACTAGCGGGGAAACAAGAGACCCAGTACTTC.

The table lists this clone with a few counts. The J gene is TRBJ1-6, the V gene TRBV5-5, with D possibly being TRBD1 (5 bases). Germline-derived CDR1 and CDR2 are SGHKS and YYEKEE (reference sequence). The CDR3 is made up of 15 amino acids. V dropped 0 bases and J dropped 5 bases, with 9 bases sitting between them. CDR3 DNA: TGTGCCAGCAGCTTGGTCGGGGGGAATAATTCACCCCTCCACTTT. This sequence encodes CASSLVGGNNSPLHF.

Of note for this clone: In the same sample, other DNA sequences code for this CDR3. The V and J genes are TRBV20-1 and TRBJ2-3; D is ambiguous. Looked up from germline, CDR1 is DFQATT and CDR2 is SNEGSKA (reference sequence). This CDR3 has 11 amino acids. V was pared by 2 bases and J by 2 bases, with 2 bases between. The CDR3 loop is CSARPTDTQYF. CDR3 nucleotide sequence: TGCAGTGCTAGACCCACAGATACGCAGTATTTT.

The chain carries TRBV21-1 and TRBJ2-7; the table's D call TRBD2 went unverified against the DNA. TRBV21-1 is a pseudogene locus. This CDR3 has 16 amino acids. The CDR3, as DNA: TGTGCCAGCAGCAAAGACCCCGTAGGAGGTTCCTACGAGCAGTACTTC. Amino acids: CASSKDPVGGSYEQYF.

This clone was observed a few times. V and J are TRBV12-3 or TRBV12-4 and TRBJ2-5; D gene uncertain. CDR3 length: 11 amino acids. The ends were cut back, 4 bases at V and 0 bases at J, with 0 bases in the middle. The CDR3 is CASSYQETQYF. CDR3 coding DNA: TGTGCCAGCAGTTACCAAGAGACCCAGTACTTC.

The chain carries TRBV24-1 and TRBJ2-1; 16 bases are shared with TRBD2. From germline, CDR1 is KGHDR and CDR2 SFDVKD. The CDR3 sequence is 18 residues long. V lost 4 bases and J lost 5; bases outside the gene matches: 7. DNA for the CDR3: TGTGCCACCAGTGAGCGGGGACTAGCGGGAGGGAGAAACAATGAGCAGTTCTTC. It yields the protein CATSERGLAGGRNNEQFF.